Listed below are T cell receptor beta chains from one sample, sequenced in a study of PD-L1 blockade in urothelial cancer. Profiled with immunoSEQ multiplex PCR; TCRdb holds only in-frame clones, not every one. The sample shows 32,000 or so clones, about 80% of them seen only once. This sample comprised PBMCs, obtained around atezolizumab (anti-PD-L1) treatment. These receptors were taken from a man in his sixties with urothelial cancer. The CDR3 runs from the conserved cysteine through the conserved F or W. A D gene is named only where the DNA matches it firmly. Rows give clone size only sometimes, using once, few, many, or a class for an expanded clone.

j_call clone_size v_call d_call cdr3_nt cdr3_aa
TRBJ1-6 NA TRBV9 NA TGTGCCAGCAGCGCCGGACAGTATAATTCACCCCTCCACTTT CASSAGQYNSPLHF
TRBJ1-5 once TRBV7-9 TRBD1 TGTGCCAGCAGCTTACAGGGGGCAGGCAATCAGCCCCAGCATTTT CASSLQGAGNQPQHF
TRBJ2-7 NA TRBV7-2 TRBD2 TGTGCCAGCAGCTTAGTGGGACTAGGAGGCCTCGCCTTATTC CASSLVGLGGLALF
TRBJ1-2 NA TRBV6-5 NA TGTGCCAGCAGTTACAGTAGGGGCGCCTGGGGTGGCTACACCTTC CASSYSRGAWGGYTF
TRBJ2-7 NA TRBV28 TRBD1 TGTGCCAGCAACCTCTCCCCCCGGACAGGGTCCTACGAGCAGTACTTC CASNLSPRTGSYEQYF
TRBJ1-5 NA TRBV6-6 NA TGTGCCAGCAGGGGGGACATGTCAACCCCTTATCAGCCCCAGCATTTT CASRGDMSTPYQPQHF
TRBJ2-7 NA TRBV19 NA TGTGCCAGTAGTATGGGGACTTCGTCCTACGAGCAGTACTTC CASSMGTSSYEQYF
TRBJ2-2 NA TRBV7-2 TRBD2 TGTGCCAGCAGCCTGAGAACTAGCGGGGGGAACACCGGGGAGCTGTTTTTT CASSLRTSGGNTGELFF
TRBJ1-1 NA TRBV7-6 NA TGTGCCAGCAGCTTAGACCAAACATCGAACACTGAAGCTTTCTTT CASSLDQTSNTEAFF
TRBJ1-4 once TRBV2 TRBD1 TGTGCCAGCAGCGATATGGGACAGACAAATGAAAAACTGTTTTTT CASSDMGQTNEKLFF
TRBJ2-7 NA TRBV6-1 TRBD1 TGTGCCAGCAGTACACAGGGGGCCAGCTACGAGCAGTACTTC CASSTQGASYEQYF
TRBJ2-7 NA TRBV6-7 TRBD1 TGTGCCAGCAGTTACTCCGGACAGGATACCTACGAGCAGTACTTC CASSYSGQDTYEQYF
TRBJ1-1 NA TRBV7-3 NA TGTGCCAGCAGCTTATATCAGGGCGTCACTGAAGCTTTCTTT CASSLYQGVTEAFF